The TCR beta chain under discussion was sequenced for a study of blood T cell repertoires in COVID-19. About the study: T cells, B-cell-depleted T cells, or PBMCs provided the cDNA or gDNA that served as material.

Enrollment of patients from Seattle took place during active infection, with longitudinal follow-up. Trimming took 6 bases from V and 4 from J, leaving 12 bases between them. Germline V gives CDR1 SGHTA, CDR2 FQGNSA. The CDR3 is 13 amino acids. Sequencing was performed with immunoSEQ multiplex PCR; in TCRdb, only in-frame clones are kept and a portion is missing. The data show about 280,000 clones, with approximately 86% seen just once and approximately 14% held by the top ten. The rearrangement links TRBV7-2 to TRBJ2-5; weak D call: TRBD1 (5 bases). Sequenced input: peripheral blood. The TCR was taken from a woman aged 70-85 years with COVID-19, enrolled during active disease. The CDR3 loop is CASREKGAETQYF. In DNA form, the CDR3 reads TGTGCCAGCAGGGAAAAAGGGGCAGAGACCCAGTACTTC. The full variable domain, with the rest looked up from reference TRBV7-2 and TRBJ2-5, is GAGVSQSPSNKVTEKGKDVELRCDPISGHTALYWYRQSLGQGLEFLIYFQGNSAPDKSGLPSDRFSAERTGGSVSTLTIQRTQQEDSAVYLCASREKGAETQYFGPGTRLLVL.